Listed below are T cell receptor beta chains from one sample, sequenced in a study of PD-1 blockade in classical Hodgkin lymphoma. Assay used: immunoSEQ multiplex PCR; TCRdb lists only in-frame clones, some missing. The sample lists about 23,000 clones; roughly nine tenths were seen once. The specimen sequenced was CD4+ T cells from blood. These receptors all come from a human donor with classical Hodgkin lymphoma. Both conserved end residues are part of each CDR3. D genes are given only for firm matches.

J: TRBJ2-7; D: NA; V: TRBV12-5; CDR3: CASGSQGYYEQYF; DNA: TGTGCTAGTGGCTCACAGGGTTACTACGAGCAGTACTTC
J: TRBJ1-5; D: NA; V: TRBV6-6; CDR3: CASRGGSYQPQHF; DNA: TGTGCCAGCAGGGGCGGTTCGTATCAGCCCCAGCATTTT
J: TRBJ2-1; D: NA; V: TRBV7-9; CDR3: CASINAGDWNEQFF; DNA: TGTGCCAGCATCAATGCCGGGGATTGGAATGAGCAGTTCTTC
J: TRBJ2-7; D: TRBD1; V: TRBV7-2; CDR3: CASSPWTGGEQYF; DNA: TGTGCCAGCAGCCCGTGGACAGGGGGCGAGCAGTACTTC
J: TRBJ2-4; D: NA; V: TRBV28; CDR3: CASSFPGQVKNIQYF; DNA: TGTGCCAGCAGTTTCCCGGGGCAAGTCAAAAACATTCAGTACTTC
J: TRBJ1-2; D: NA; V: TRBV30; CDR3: CAWKPGGTSGYTF; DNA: TGTGCCTGGAAGCCGGGGGGGACGAGTGGCTACACCTTC
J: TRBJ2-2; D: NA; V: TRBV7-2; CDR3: CASSPKPGLGDNGELFF; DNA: TGTGCCAGCAGCCCTAAACCGGGACTTGGGGATAACGGGGAGCTGTTTTTT
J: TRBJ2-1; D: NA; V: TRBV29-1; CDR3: CSVVLEYNEQFF; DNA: TGCAGCGTTGTGTTGGAATACAATGAGCAGTTCTTC
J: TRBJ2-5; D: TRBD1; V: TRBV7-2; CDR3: CASSLGQGVEETQYF; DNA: TGTGCCAGCAGCTTAGGCCAGGGGGTGGAAGAGACCCAGTACTTC
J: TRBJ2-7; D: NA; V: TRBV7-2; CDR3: CASSTQGPSYEQYF; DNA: TGTGCCAGCAGCACACAGGGTCCGAGTTACGAGCAGTACTTC
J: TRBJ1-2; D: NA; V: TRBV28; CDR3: CASSSLRRNYGYTF; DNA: TGTGCCAGCAGTTCACTCCGGCGGAACTATGGCTACACCTTC
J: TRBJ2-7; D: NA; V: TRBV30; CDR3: CAWTGYGYEQYF; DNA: TGTGCCTGGACAGGGTATGGCTACGAGCAGTACTTC
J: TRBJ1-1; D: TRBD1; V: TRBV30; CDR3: CAWKGTGEPEAFF; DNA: TGTGCCTGGAAGGGGACAGGGGAACCTGAAGCTTTCTTT
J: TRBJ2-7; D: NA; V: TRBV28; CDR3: CASSFLDRTYEQYF; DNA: TGTGCCAGCAGTTTTTTGGACAGAACCTACGAGCAGTACTTC
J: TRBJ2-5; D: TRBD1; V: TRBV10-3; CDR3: CAIGTGDVETQYF; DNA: TGTGCCATCGGGACAGGGGACGTGGAGACCCAGTACTTC
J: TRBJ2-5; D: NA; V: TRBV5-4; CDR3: CASSSLQGGFQETQYF; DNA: TGTGCCAGCAGCTCACTACAGGGAGGCTTTCAAGAGACCCAGTACTTC
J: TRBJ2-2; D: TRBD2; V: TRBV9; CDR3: CASSVIAGNTGELFF; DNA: TGTGCCAGCAGCGTAATAGCGGGCAACACCGGGGAGCTGTTTTTT
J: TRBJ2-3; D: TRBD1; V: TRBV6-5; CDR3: CASSQTGSGTQYF; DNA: TGTGCCAGCAGTCAGACAGGGAGCGGTACGCAGTATTTT
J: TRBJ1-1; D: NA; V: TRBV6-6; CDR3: CASSKKTNTEAFF; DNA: TGTGCCAGCAGTAAGAAGACGAACACTGAAGCTTTCTTT
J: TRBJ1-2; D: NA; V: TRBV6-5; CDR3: CASSYSRNYGYTF; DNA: TGTGCCAGCAGTTACTCCAGGAACTATGGCTACACCTTC
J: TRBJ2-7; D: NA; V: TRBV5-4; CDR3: CASSLVEVKSYEQYF; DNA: TGTGCCAGCAGCTTGGTGGAGGTTAAGTCCTACGAGCAGTACTTC
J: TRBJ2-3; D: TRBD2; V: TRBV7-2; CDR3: CASRPRTSSSTDTQYF; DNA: TGTGCCAGCAGACCTAGGACTAGCAGTAGCACAGATACGCAGTATTTT
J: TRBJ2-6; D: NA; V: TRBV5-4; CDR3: CASSLVSGANVLTF; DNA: TGTGCCAGCAGCTTGGTTTCTGGGGCCAACGTCCTGACTTTC
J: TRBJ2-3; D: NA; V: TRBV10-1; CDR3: CASSPKLADTQYF; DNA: TGCGCCAGCAGTCCGAAACTAGCAGATACGCAGTATTTT
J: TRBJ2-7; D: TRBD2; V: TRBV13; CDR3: CASSLGSLFGASGNHEQYF; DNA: TGTGCCAGCAGCTTAGGCTCCCTTTTTGGGGCTAGCGGGAACCACGAGCAGTACTTC
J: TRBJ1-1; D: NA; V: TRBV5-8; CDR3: CASSRVDSSNTEAFF; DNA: TGTGCCAGCAGCAGGGTGGACAGTTCGAACACTGAAGCTTTCTTT
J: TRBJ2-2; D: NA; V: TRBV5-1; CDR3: CASSSTLPGHPNTGELFF; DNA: TGCGCCAGCAGCTCCACCTTACCGGGACACCCGAACACCGGGGAGCTGTTTTTT
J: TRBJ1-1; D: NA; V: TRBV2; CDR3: CASRQTRGTEAFF; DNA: TGTGCCAGCAGACAAACTAGGGGCACTGAAGCTTTCTTT
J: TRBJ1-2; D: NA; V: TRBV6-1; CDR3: CASSDGPAGDYGYTF; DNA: TGTGCCAGCAGTGACGGGCCGGCAGGAGACTATGGCTACACCTTC
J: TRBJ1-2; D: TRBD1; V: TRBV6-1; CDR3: CASSATRRDRGGNNYGYTF; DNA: TGTGCCAGCAGTGCTACTAGGAGGGACAGGGGGGGGAATAACTATGGCTACACCTTC
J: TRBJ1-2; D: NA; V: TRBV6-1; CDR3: CASSERIGHGYTF; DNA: TGTGCCAGCAGTGAGAGAATAGGTCATGGCTACACCTTC
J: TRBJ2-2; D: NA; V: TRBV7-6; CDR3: CASSLATASWNTGELFF; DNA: TGTGCCAGCAGCTTAGCGACCGCGTCTTGGAACACCGGGGAGCTGTTTTTT
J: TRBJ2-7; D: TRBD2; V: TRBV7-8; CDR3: CASSFLAGRAYEQYF; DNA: TGTGCCAGCAGCTTCCTAGCGGGCAGGGCCTACGAGCAGTACTTC
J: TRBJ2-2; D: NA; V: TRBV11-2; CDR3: CASSLGALGPGELFF; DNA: TGTGCCAGCAGCTTAGGAGCCCTGGGCCCCGGGGAGCTGTTTTTT
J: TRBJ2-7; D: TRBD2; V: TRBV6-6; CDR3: CASSPRQRGEQYF; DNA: TGTGCCAGCAGTCCCCGACAGCGGGGAGAGCAGTACTTC
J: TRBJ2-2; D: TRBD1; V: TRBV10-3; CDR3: CAIRRGTGGRNTGELFF; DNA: TGTGCCATCAGGAGAGGGACAGGGGGTCGGAACACCGGGGAGCTGTTTTTT
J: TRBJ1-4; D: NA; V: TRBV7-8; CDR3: CASSLARGLRDDTNEKLFF; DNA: TGTGCCAGCAGCTTAGCGCGAGGACTCAGGGATGATACTAATGAAAAACTGTTTTTT
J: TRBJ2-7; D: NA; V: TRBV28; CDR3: CASSSRSGEQYF; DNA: TGTGCCAGCAGTTCGAGGTCTGGCGAGCAGTACTTC
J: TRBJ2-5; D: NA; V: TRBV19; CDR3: CASSIRPLKWETQYF; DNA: TGTGCCAGTAGTATTAGGCCCCTCAAATGGGAGACCCAGTACTTC
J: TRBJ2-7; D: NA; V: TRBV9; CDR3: CASSVGPGAPTYEQYF; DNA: TGTGCCAGCAGCGTAGGTCCGGGGGCGCCGACCTACGAGCAGTACTTC
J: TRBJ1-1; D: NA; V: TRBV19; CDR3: CASIGSGGKNTEAFF; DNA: TGTGCCAGTATTGGTTCCGGGGGAAAGAACACTGAAGCTTTCTTT